The next 2 T cell receptor beta chains were all read from a single sample in a study of OX40 agonist ivuxolimab in advanced cancers. TCRdb keeps only in-frame clones here, not all; method: immunoSEQ multiplex PCR. The table has fewer than 85,000 clones, 86% seen once. This material consisted of CD4+ or CD8+ T cells sorted from blood, taken in a trial of the OX40 agonist ivuxolimab. The receptors shown here come from an adult with an advanced solid tumor such as melanoma, head and neck, liver or kidney cancer.

The J gene is TRBJ2-7, the V gene TRBV5-4; D remains unclear. CDR1 SGHNT and CDR2 YYREEE come from the germline V gene (reference sequence). The CDR3 consists of 13 residues. Trimming removed 0 bases from V and 4 bases from J, with 8 bases in between. CDR3 DNA: TGTGCCAGCAGCTTGGGGAAAACGTACGAGCAGTACTTC. Translated: CASSLGKTYEQYF. Variable domain in full (rest from reference TRBV5-4 and TRBJ2-7): ETGVTQSPTHLIKTRGQQVTLRCSSQSGHNTVSWYQQALGQGPQFIFQYYREEENGRGNFPPRFSGLQFPNYSSELNVNALELDDSALYLCASSLGKTYEQYFGPGTRLTVT.

The chain is built from TRBV7-2 and TRBJ2-5; 8 bases fit TRBD1. With 4 bases clipped from V and 3 bases from J, the junction kept 7 bases outside the gene matches. The CDR3 has 15 residues. From germline, CDR1 is SGHTA and CDR2 FQGNSA. DNA of the CDR3: TGTGCCAGCAGCTCTCGCAGGGGGCTGGAAGAGACCCAGTACTTC. Protein sequence: CASSSRRGLEETQYF.